This entry is about one T cell receptor (beta chain). This entry belongs to a study of blood T cell repertoires in COVID-19. TCRdb's copy holds only in-frame clones and misses some; the assay was immunoSEQ multiplex PCR. The sample carries under 80,000 clones, 70% to 85% recorded once. The CDR3 runs to 16 residues. Trimming took 4 bases from V and 7 from J, leaving 20 bases between them. Germline CDR1 and CDR2: SGHNT and YENEEA. The receptor's source is a human donor in a cohort sampled during active COVID-19. The sequencing input was peripheral blood. The V and J genes are TRBV11-3 and TRBJ2-1; maybe TRBD1 (6 bases). CDR3 sequence (DNA): TGTGCCAGCAGCTGGGACAACGGACGCATCGGGAATGAGCAGTTCTTC. Its protein is CASSWDNGRIGNEQFF.